The 19 T cell receptor beta chains presented below share a single source sample, sequenced in a study of blood T cell repertoires in COVID-19. The assay was immunoSEQ multiplex PCR, and TCRdb's table has in-frame clones only and misses some. In the table there are under 150,000 clones, 75% to 80% of which are singletons. The specimen was PBMCs or T cells enriched from blood (not recorded which). The receptors stem from a woman aged 50 to 60 who had recovered from COVID-19.

The V gene is TRBV3-1 (or the pseudogene TRBV3-2), the J gene TRBJ2-3; the match to TRBD1 covers 9 bases. The length of the CDR3 is 17 residues. With 3 bases clipped from V and 6 bases from J, the junction kept 13 bases outside the gene matches. The germline gives CDR1 LGHDT, CDR2 YNNKEL (reference sequence). For the CDR3, the DNA is TGTGCCAGCAGCCATCGAACGGGACAGGGAAGGAGGGATACGCAGTATTTT. Translating it yields CASSHRTGQGRRDTQYF.

The J gene is TRBJ1-2, the V gene TRBV10-2, with TRBD1 matching over 7 bases. The CDR3 sequence is 12 residues long. Germline V gene data show CDR1 as WSHSY and CDR2 as SAAADI. The J segment lost 6 bases and the V segment lost 7 bases, leaving 5 bases of the junction unmatched. This CDR3 is CASTPDRDGYTF. In nucleotides, the CDR3 is TGCGCCAGCACCCCTGACAGGGATGGCTACACCTTC.

V gene TRBV6-5 combines with J gene TRBJ2-1; 7 bases map to TRBD1. The CDR3 loop spans 14 amino acids. CDR1 MNHEY and CDR2 SVGAGI come from the germline V gene. Trimming at V came to 6 bases and at J to 2 bases, leaving 4 bases not matched to a gene. Here the CDR3 DNA reads TGTGCCAGCAGGGGGGACAGAGCCTACAATGAGCAGTTCTTC. The encoded protein is CASRGDRAYNEQFF.

This clone was recorded a few times. The chain combines TRBV5-1 with TRBJ2-7; a possible D gene is TRBD1 (7 bases). CDR1 and CDR2 (germline): SGHRS, YFSETQ. CDR3 length: 13 amino acids. Trimming cost V 4 bases and J 6 bases, with 14 bases left between them. The CDR3 sequence is CASSGGTEREQYF. The CDR3 nucleotides read TGCGCCAGCAGCGGCGGGACAGAACGCGAGCAGTACTTC.

Only a few counts were recorded for this clone. The chain couples TRBV19 to TRBJ1-2, with D perhaps TRBD1 (6 bases). The germline V and J ends were trimmed by 7 bases and 8 bases, with 23 bases remaining between them. Germline V gives CDR1 LNHDA, CDR2 SQIVND (reference sequence). This CDR3 has 15 amino acids. CDR3 in amino acids: CASTPTIDRMQGYTF. The CDR3, as DNA: TGTGCCAGTACCCCAACCATAGACAGGATGCAAGGCTACACCTTC.

This clone showed up just a few times. The chain is built from TRBV27 and TRBJ1-2; the match to TRBD1 covers 7 bases. The CDR3 is 14 amino acids. The germline CDR1 and CDR2 sequences are MNHEY and SMNVEV (reference sequence). Trimming removed 0 bases from V and 7 bases from J; junction bases left unmatched: 5. The CDR3 here is CASSLSTGSGGYTF. The CDR3, as DNA: TGTGCCAGCAGTTTATCGACAGGGTCGGGTGGCTACACCTTC.

This rearrangement joins TRBV2 to TRBJ1-1; a weak D match, TRBD1 (5 bases). The CDR3 runs 15 residues. Per the germline V gene, CDR1 is SNHLY and CDR2 is FYNNEI. V shed 0 bases and J shed 9 bases, with 17 bases lying between them. CDR3 sequence reads: CASSEAGRHWGQAFF. The CDR3 DNA reads TGTGCCAGCAGTGAAGCTGGAAGGCATTGGGGCCAAGCTTTCTTT.

V is TRBV6-5 and J is TRBJ2-6; 7 nucleotides align to TRBD1. The CDR3 length is 15 residues. V gave up 7 bases and J gave up 4 bases; unmatched junction bases: 7. Germline CDR1 and CDR2: MNHEY and SVGAGI. In DNA, the CDR3 is TGTGCCAGCACCAAGGGGGCTCTGGGGGCCAACGTCCTGACTTTC. This encodes CASTKGALGANVLTF.

CDR3 sequence reads: CASSYAREMHSLFF. Here the CDR3 DNA reads TGTGCCAGCAGTTACGCCCGGGAGATGCACAGCCTCTTCTTC. This rearrangement joins TRBV6-5 to TRBJ2-1; D might be TRBD2 (6 bases). CDR1 is MNHEY, CDR2 SVGAGI, per germline. The CDR3 is 14 amino acids. V was cut by 2 bases and J by 16 bases, with 21 bases left in between.

The chain joins TRBV5-4 to TRBJ2-3; D may be TRBD2 (6 bases). Trimming removed 4 bases at V and 0 bases at J, with 15 bases between. This CDR3 spans 16 amino acids. CDR1 SGHNT and CDR2 YYREEE come from the germline V gene (reference sequence). DNA of the CDR3: TGTGCCAGCAGCCGGAGGGGTAGCGGTAGCACAGATACGCAGTATTTT. This translates into CASSRRGSGSTDTQYF.

This clone was counted a single time. The chain links TRBV28 to TRBJ2-5, with 15 nucleotides matching TRBD2. Losses at the gene ends were 5 bases for V and 0 bases for J; bases not matched to a gene: 4. The germline gives CDR1 MDHEN, CDR2 SYDVKM. The CDR3 consists of 17 residues. CDR3 region: CASSPGLAGGYQETQYF. CDR3 DNA sequence: TGTGCCAGCAGTCCGGGACTAGCGGGAGGTTACCAAGAGACCCAGTACTTC.

The chain has TRBV7-3 and TRBJ2-1, with TRBD1 matching over 7 bases. The CDR3 sequence is 15 residues long. The germline V gene has CDR1 SGHTA and CDR2 FQGTGA. Trimming at V came to 5 bases and at J to 3 bases, leaving 7 bases not matched to a gene. In nucleotides, the CDR3 is TGTGCCAGCAGCGTAGGGCCAGGGGGCTACAATGAGCAGTTCTTC. Protein sequence: CASSVGPGGYNEQFF.

The rearrangement uses TRBV19 and TRBJ2-3; TRBD2 agrees at 10 bases. This CDR3 is 15 amino acids long. Germline CDR1 reads LNHDA; CDR2 reads SQIVND (reference sequence). After removal of 5 bases from V and 4 bases from J, the junction contained 6 bases not matched to a gene. CDR3 in amino acids: CASSAAAGGSDTQYF. The CDR3 nucleotides are TGTGCCAGTAGTGCCGCAGCGGGGGGGTCAGATACGCAGTATTTT.

V is TRBV3-1 (or the pseudogene TRBV3-2) and J is TRBJ1-1, with D possibly matching TRBD1 (6 bases). The CDR3 sequence is 13 residues long. V gave up 0 bases and J gave up 11 bases, with 13 bases separating them. CDR1 is LGHDT and CDR2 is YNNKEL in the germline V gene (reference sequence). CDR3: CASSQDDRRRAFF. The DNA of the CDR3 is TGTGCCAGCAGCCAAGACGACAGGAGACGGGCTTTCTTT.

The V call is TRBV7-8, the J call TRBJ1-2, with 9 bases fitting TRBD1. The CDR3 sequence is 14 residues long. With V trimmed by 7 bases and J by 3 bases, 6 bases remained unmatched. CDR1 and CDR2 (germline): SGHVS, FQNEAQ. CDR3 residues: CASTPRDRDYGYTF. In DNA form, the CDR3 reads TGTGCCAGCACCCCTAGGGACAGGGACTATGGCTACACCTTC.

The V and J genes are TRBV28 and TRBJ2-3; D is perhaps TRBD1 (6 bases). Germline values: CDR1 MDHEN, CDR2 SYDVKM. This CDR3 is 14 amino acids long. The V gene lost 8 bases and the J gene lost 0 bases, with 12 bases spanning the gap. CDR3 sequence (DNA): TGTGCCAGCGGCAGGGGTACTAGCACAGATACGCAGTATTTT. This sequence encodes CASGRGTSTDTQYF.

This chain uses TRBV2 with TRBJ1-1, with 7 bases aligning to TRBD1. The length of the CDR3 is 14 residues. Trimming at V came to 6 bases and at J to 3 bases, leaving 7 bases not matched to a gene. From germline, CDR1 is SNHLY and CDR2 FYNNEI. CDR3 DNA: TGTGCCAGCAGCCTCAGGACAGGTTACACTGAAGCTTTCTTT. Protein sequence: CASSLRTGYTEAFF.

This chain uses TRBV3-1 (or the pseudogene TRBV3-2) with TRBJ2-7; the match to TRBD1 covers 7 bases. The length of the CDR3 is 19 residues. Germline V lookup: CDR1 LGHDT, CDR2 YNNKEL (reference sequence). V lost 1 base to trimming and J lost 4 bases; unmatched junction nucleotides: 19. The CDR3 DNA is TGTGCCAGCAGCCAAGTTTGGGCCCAACAGGGGCCCCGAACGTACGAGCAGTACTTC. It translates to CASSQVWAQQGPRTYEQYF.

This clone was picked up a small number of times. The chain employs TRBV29-1 and TRBJ1-2, with D perhaps TRBD1 (5 bases). The V and J ends lost 0 bases and 4 bases respectively, with 9 bases between them. This CDR3 contains 13 residues. The germline V gene has CDR1 SQVTM and CDR2 ANQGSEA. The CDR3 nucleotides are TGCAGCGTTGAAGATCGAACAGGCTATGGCTACACCTTC. This translates into CSVEDRTGYGYTF.